Presented here are 5 T cell receptor beta chains from one specimen sequenced in a study of blood T cell repertoires in COVID-19. Profiling relied on immunoSEQ multiplex PCR, and the TCRdb table lists in-frame clones only, not all of them. The table has 98,000 or so clones, about four fifths seen once; the top ten hold 4.8%. The sample comprised peripheral blood. The receptors come from a man aged 60 to 75 with acute or convalescent COVID-19.

The chain couples TRBV10-1 to TRBJ2-4; a weak D match, TRBD1 (5 bases). The germline V gene has CDR1 WNHNN and CDR2 SYGVQD (reference sequence). V was cut by 8 bases and J by 2 bases, with 16 bases left in between. The CDR3 totals 15 residues. For the CDR3, the DNA is TGCGCCAGCCAGGGCAGAAAAACGACCAAAAACATTCAGTACTTC. Amino acid sequence: CASQGRKTTKNIQYF.

This clone was recorded at least ten times. This chain links TRBV9 with TRBJ2-2; D gene ambiguous. V dropped 0 bases and J dropped 3 bases, with 12 bases sitting between them. Germline CDR1 and CDR2: SGDLS and YYNGEE. CDR3 length: 16 amino acids. CDR3 nucleotides: TGTGCCAGCAGCGTAGGTACAGCCGCATACACCGGGGAGCTGTTTTTT. This translates into CASSVGTAAYTGELFF.

The chain links TRBV21-1 to TRBJ1-4; the table gives TRBD1 as D, unverified against the DNA. TRBV21-1 is flagged as a pseudogene. This CDR3 region has 14 residues. The CDR3 sequence is CASSRTGRNEKLFF. In DNA, the CDR3 is TGTGCCAGCAGCCGGACAGGGAGGAATGAAAAACTGTTTTTT.

J is TRBJ2-1 and V is TRBV6-2 or TRBV6-3, with a weak D call TRBD2 (5 bases). Germline V gene sequence: CDR1 MNHEY, CDR2 SVGEGT. The V end was cut by 3 bases, the J end by 6 bases, with 27 bases between. The CDR3 has 19 residues. In nucleotides, the CDR3 is TGTGCCAGCAGTTATGTCTCCCGACCGGGAAACCCTCTTCGCAATGAGCAGTTCTTC. Protein product: CASSYVSRPGNPLRNEQFF.

The rearrangement joins TRBV7-8 to TRBJ2-3, with D tentatively TRBD2 (6 bases). The CDR3 loop spans 15 amino acids. Germline V gene data show CDR1 as SGHVS and CDR2 as FQNEAQ. The germline V and J ends were trimmed by 5 bases and 2 bases, with 14 bases remaining between them. CDR3 protein: CASSTRDSITDTQYF. DNA for the CDR3: TGTGCCAGCAGCACCCGGGACTCTATCACAGATACGCAGTATTTT.